This entry lists 12 T cell receptor beta chains sequenced from one sample in a study of cytomegalovirus exposure and HLA in healthy donors. Profiled with immunoSEQ multiplex PCR; TCRdb holds only in-frame clones, not every one. The data show some 140,000 clones, around 83% seen once. Sequencing used PBMCs. These receptors all stem from a human donor in good health.

The rearrangement uses TRBV11-3 and TRBJ2-3; D unclear. Germline lookup yields CDR1 SGHNT and CDR2 YENEEA. V was shortened by 0 bases and J by 1 base, with 5 bases between the two germline ends. The CDR3 length is 14 residues. CDR3 protein: CASSLEPGTDTQYF. The CDR3 nucleotides are TGTGCCAGCAGCTTAGAGCCGGGCACAGATACGCAGTATTTT.

This chain's CDR3 is CASSMYGGTTNQPQHF. Here the CDR3 DNA reads TGTGCCAGTAGTATGTATGGGGGGACCACAAATCAGCCCCAGCATTTT. This rearrangement joins TRBV19 to TRBJ1-5, with D perhaps TRBD1 (5 bases). CDR3 length: 16 amino acids. Between the trimmed V and J ends, which lost 3 bases and 4 bases, there was a span of 16 bases. Germline CDR1 and CDR2: LNHDA and SQIVND (reference sequence).

The V and J genes are TRBV7-2 and TRBJ2-3; D may be TRBD2 (6 bases). Trimming left V 1 base short and J 1 base short, with 9 bases between. Per germline, CDR1 SGHTA and CDR2 FQGNSA. This CDR3 spans 15 amino acids. This chain's CDR3 is CASSLVWEGTDTQYF. CDR3 bases: TGTGCCAGCAGCTTAGTTTGGGAGGGCACAGATACGCAGTATTTT.

The chain has TRBV6-1 and TRBJ2-7; 9 bases agree with TRBD1. V lost 7 bases to trimming and J lost 2 bases; unmatched junction nucleotides: 6. CDR1 and CDR2 from the germline V gene are MNHNS and SASEGT. CDR3 length: 14 amino acids. The CDR3 loop reads CASNLRTGAYEQYF. The CDR3 nucleotides are TGTGCCAGCAACCTAAGGACAGGGGCCTACGAGCAGTACTTC.

The genes are TRBV6-1 and TRBJ1-2; TRBD1 aligns across 11 bases. Germline V CDR1 and CDR2: MNHNS, SASEGT. V lost 4 bases and J lost 5; bases outside the gene matches: 15. This CDR3 spans 18 amino acids. CDR3 sequence reads: CASSGSPGTGGARYGYTF. The CDR3 DNA is TGTGCCAGCAGTGGGTCCCCCGGGACAGGGGGAGCTCGATATGGCTACACCTTC.

The chain couples TRBV2 to TRBJ2-7, with no clear D. Germline V gene lookup returns CDR1 SNHLY and CDR2 FYNNEI. This CDR3 contains 13 residues. V gave up 6 bases and J gave up 0 bases, with 9 bases separating them. The CDR3 DNA reads as TGTGCCAGCAGACAGCCTTCCTCCTACGAGCAGTACTTC. Translation gives CASRQPSSYEQYF.

CDR3 sequence reads: CASSLSGVIGGDTQYF. CDR3 coding DNA: TGTGCCAGCTCATTGTCCGGGGTAATAGGAGGAGATACGCAGTATTTT. This rearrangement joins TRBV14 to TRBJ2-3; tentatively, D is TRBD2 (5 bases). This CDR3 contains 16 residues. Germline CDR1 is SGHDN and CDR2 is FVKESK. Trimming took 8 bases from V and 5 from J, leaving 23 bases between them.

This clone came up once. The rearrangement joins TRBV6-1 to TRBJ1-2, with TRBD1 matching over 12 bases. The CDR3 extends over 15 amino acids. The germline gives CDR1 MNHNS, CDR2 SASEGT. The junction had 11 bases not matched to a gene; V was cut back by 7 bases and J by 8 bases. In DNA, the CDR3 is TGTGCCAGCACCCCGGGACAGGGGGCATCAGGCGGCTACACCTTC. Translating it yields CASTPGQGASGGYTF.

This clone has more than one count but fewer than ten. The genes are TRBV5-4 and TRBJ1-3, with unresolved D. In germline, CDR1 is SGHNT, CDR2 YYREEE (reference sequence). The CDR3 consists of 15 residues. V was cut by 4 bases and J by 4 bases, with 15 bases left in between. CDR3 sequence (DNA): TGTGCCAGCAGCCGGAGTCTCAACGCAGGAAACACCATATATTTT. Its protein is CASSRSLNAGNTIYF.

The chain carries TRBV18 and TRBJ1-2, with 7 positions matching TRBD1. Per the germline V gene, CDR1 is KGHSH and CDR2 is LQKENI. Losses at the gene ends were 5 bases for V and 4 bases for J; bases not matched to a gene: 10. The CDR3 loop spans 15 amino acids. CDR3: CASSWARDSLYGYTF. As DNA, the CDR3 is TGTGCCAGCTCATGGGCACGGGACAGCCTCTATGGCTACACCTTC.

This clone came up a few times. This chain joins TRBV7-3 and TRBJ2-7; TRBD2 is a possible D gene (6 bases). In germline, CDR1 is SGHTA, CDR2 FQGTGA. The CDR3 has 15 amino acids. V was cut by 5 bases and J by 3 bases, with 17 bases left in between. For the CDR3, the DNA is TGTGCCAGCAGCCTCGGGGGTGGGGTGAACTACGAGCAGTACTTC. Translating gives CASSLGGGVNYEQYF. Based on the CDR3 plus reference TRBV7-3 and TRBJ2-7, the full variable domain is GAGVSQTPSNKVTEKGKYVELRCDPISGHTALYWYRQSLGQGPEFLIYFQGTGAADDSGLPNDRFFAVRPEGSVSTLKIQRTERGDSAVYLCASSLGGGVNYEQYFGPGTRLTVT.

This chain joins TRBV7-9 and TRBJ2-7, with no clear D. The germline gives CDR1 SEHNR, CDR2 FQNEAQ (reference sequence). Deletions cut 0 bases from V and 5 bases from J, with 5 bases between. The CDR3 spans 12 residues. CDR3 nucleotide sequence: TGTGCCAGCAGCTTAGCACCGGACGAGCAGTACTTC. Translated, it gives CASSLAPDEQYF.